The 2 T cell receptor beta chains listed next were all sequenced from one sample in a study of T cell responses to AZD1222 COVID-19 vaccine. Measured with immunoSEQ multiplex PCR; TCRdb has only the in-frame clones, and not every one. Of 160,000 or so clones in the sample, roughly 90% were seen once. The sample here was peripheral blood, taken on day 0 of AZD1222 vaccination. The origin of the receptors is an adult in good health.

The chain couples TRBV7-2 to TRBJ1-5; 7 positions agree with TRBD1. V trimming: 2 bases; J trimming: 3 bases; junction bases outside the gene matches: 7. The CDR3 spans 16 residues. Germline CDR1 reads SGHTA; CDR2 reads FQGNSA. The CDR3 nucleotides read TGTGCCAGCAGCTTATCAGGACAGGCTTACAATCAGCCCCAGCATTTT. Amino acid sequence: CASSLSGQAYNQPQHF.

The chain is built from TRBV29-1 and TRBJ1-4, with TRBD1 as a possible D gene (6 bases). The V end was cut by 3 bases, the J end by 8 bases, with 7 bases between. This CDR3 has 11 amino acids. Germline V gene data show CDR1 as SQVTM and CDR2 as ANQGSEA. Written as DNA, the CDR3 is TGCAGCGTTGACAGGGGCGAAAAACTGTTTTTT. This sequence encodes CSVDRGEKLFF.